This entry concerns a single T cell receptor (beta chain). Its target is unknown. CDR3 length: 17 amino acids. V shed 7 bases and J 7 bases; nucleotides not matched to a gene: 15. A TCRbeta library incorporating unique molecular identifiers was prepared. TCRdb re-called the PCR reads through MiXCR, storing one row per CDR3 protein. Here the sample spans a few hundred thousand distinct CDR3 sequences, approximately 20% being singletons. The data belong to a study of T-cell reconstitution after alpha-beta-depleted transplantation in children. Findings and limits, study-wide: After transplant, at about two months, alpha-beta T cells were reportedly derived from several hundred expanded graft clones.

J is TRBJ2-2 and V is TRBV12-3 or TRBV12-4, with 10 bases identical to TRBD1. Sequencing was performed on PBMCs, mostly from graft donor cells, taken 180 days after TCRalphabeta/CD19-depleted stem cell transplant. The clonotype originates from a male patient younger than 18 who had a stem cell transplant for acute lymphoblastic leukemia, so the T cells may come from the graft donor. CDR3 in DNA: TGTGCCAGCATCTCGGACGGGACAGGGGTCGAGATCGGGGAGCTGTTTTTT. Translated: CASISDGTGVEIGELFF.